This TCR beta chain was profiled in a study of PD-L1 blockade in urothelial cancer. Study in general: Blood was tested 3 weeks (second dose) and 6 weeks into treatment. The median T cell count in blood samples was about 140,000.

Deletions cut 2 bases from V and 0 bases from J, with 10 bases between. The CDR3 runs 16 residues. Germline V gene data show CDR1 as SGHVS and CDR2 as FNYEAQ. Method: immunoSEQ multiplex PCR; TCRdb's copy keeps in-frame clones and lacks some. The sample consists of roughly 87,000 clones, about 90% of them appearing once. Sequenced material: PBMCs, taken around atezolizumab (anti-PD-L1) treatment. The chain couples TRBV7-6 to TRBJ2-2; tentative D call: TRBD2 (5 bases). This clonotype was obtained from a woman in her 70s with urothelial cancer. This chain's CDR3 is CASSLISGANTGELFF. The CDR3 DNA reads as TGTGCCAGCAGCTTAATTTCCGGGGCGAACACCGGGGAGCTGTTTTTT.